The source of this T cell receptor beta chain is a study of T-cell reconstitution after alpha-beta-depleted transplantation in children. The authors prepared the TCRbeta library with unique molecular identifiers. One entry per CDR3 protein results from TCRdb running MiXCR on the PCR reads. Of under 850,000 distinct CDR3 sequences listed, under 15% were seen once; the top ten hold around 0.76%. General study points: Counts and diversity of T cells one year after transplant came mostly from newly produced T cells. Expanded clones from the graft, numbering several hundred, reportedly supplied alpha-beta T cells about two months after transplant. There were some patients whose high TCRbeta diversity at day 60 came from surviving recipient T cells and thymic progenitors.

The CDR3 consists of 17 residues. V was trimmed by 3 bases and J by 7 bases, leaving 24 bases between them. Germline assignment: CDR1 MNHEY and CDR2 SMNVEV (reference sequence). Only a few counts were recorded for this clonotype. Its specificity is unknown. The chain joins TRBV27 to TRBJ1-2, with D perhaps TRBD1 (6 bases). Source: PBMCs, taken before TCRalphabeta/CD19-depleted stem cell transplant. The origin of this receptor is a girl aged 2-9 years with congenital amegakaryocytic thrombocytopenia, due to receive a stem cell transplant. Here the CDR3 reads CASSFRGSGKVYGGYTF. In DNA form, the CDR3 reads TGTGCCAGCAGTTTCAGGGGAAGTGGAAAGGTTTATGGTGGCTACACCTTC.